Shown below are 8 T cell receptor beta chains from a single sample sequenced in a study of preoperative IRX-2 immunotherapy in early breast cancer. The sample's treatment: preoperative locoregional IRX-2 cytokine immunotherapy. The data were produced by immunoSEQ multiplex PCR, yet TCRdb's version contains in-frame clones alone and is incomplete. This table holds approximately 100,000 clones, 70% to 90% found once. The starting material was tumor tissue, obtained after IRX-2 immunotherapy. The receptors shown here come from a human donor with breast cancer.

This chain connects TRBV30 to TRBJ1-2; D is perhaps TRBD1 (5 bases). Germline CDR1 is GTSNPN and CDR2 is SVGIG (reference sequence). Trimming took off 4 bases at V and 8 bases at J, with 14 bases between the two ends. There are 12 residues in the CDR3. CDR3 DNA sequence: TGTGCCTGGAATGGGGCGCGAGAAGGCTACACCTTC. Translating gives CAWNGAREGYTF.

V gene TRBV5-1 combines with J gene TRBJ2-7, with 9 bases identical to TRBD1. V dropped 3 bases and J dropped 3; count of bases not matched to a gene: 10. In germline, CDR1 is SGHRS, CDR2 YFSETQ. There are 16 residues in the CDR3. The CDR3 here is CASSSTAGTGNYEQYF. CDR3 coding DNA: TGCGCCAGCAGCTCTACCGCCGGGACAGGGAACTACGAGCAGTACTTC.

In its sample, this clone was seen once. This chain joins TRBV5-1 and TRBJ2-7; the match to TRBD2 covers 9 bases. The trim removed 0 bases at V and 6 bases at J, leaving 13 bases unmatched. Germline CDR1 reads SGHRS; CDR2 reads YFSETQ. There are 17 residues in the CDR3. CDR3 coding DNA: TGCGCCAGCAGCTTGGGGTTAGCGGGAGATCGCTTCGGCGAGCAGTACTTC. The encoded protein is CASSLGLAGDRFGEQYF.

The CDR3 loop reads CASSFRRDGELFF. The CDR3 DNA follows: TGCGCCAGCAGCTTTAGGCGGGACGGGGAGCTGTTTTTT. V gene TRBV23-1 combines with J gene TRBJ2-2, with TRBD2 as a possible D gene (6 bases). TRBV23-1 is an ORF for which the function is uncertain. The CDR3 length is 13 residues. The V end lost 6 bases, the J end lost 7 bases, and 12 bases lay between the germline ends.

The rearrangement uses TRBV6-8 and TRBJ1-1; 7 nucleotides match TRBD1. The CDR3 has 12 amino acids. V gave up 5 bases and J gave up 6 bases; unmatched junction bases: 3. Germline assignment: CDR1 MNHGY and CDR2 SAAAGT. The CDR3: CASSEGAPEAFF. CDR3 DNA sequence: TGTGCCAGCAGTGAGGGGGCTCCTGAAGCTTTCTTT.

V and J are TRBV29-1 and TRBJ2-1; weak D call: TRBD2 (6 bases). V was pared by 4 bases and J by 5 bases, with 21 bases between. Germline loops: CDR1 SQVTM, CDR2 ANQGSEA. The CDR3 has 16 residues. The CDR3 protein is CSVGGVSGTANNEQFF. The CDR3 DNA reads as TGCAGCGTTGGGGGGGTATCCGGGACGGCTAACAATGAGCAGTTCTTC.

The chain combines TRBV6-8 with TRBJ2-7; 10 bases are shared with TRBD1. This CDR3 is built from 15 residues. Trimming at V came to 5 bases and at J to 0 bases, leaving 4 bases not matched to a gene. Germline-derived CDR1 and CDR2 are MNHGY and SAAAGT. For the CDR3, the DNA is TGTGCCAGCAGTCAGGACAGGGGGAGCTCCTACGAGCAGTACTTC. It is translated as CASSQDRGSSYEQYF.

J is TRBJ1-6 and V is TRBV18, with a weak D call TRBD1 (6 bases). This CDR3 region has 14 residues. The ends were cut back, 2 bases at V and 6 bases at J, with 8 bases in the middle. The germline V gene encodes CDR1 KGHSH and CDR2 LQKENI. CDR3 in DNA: TGTGCCAGCTCACCATCACAGGGTAATTCACCCCTCCACTTT. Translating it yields CASSPSQGNSPLHF.